This T cell receptor beta chain was observed in a study of T cell changes during pregnancy in multiple sclerosis (dated by TCRdb to the late 2010s). Study-level background: In women with multiple sclerosis, the researchers looked at how the T cell repertoire shifted as pregnancy progressed.

Library generation was performed with the immunoSEQ multiplex PCR assay. TCRdb limited this immuneACCESS table to in-frame rearrangements with V and J called. A share of clones is missing; checked studies link under half to unresolved V genes, and the rest is unexplained. Within this sample are approximately 100,000 clones, with around nine tenths of them counted one time only. The ten largest clones take up about 0.93% of the sample. Concerning this clone: Its target antigen remains unknown. No qualities accompany the bases; no much larger clone lies one base away.

Measured from the cysteine to the phenylalanine, the CDR3 is 15 residues long. Only the CDR3 DNA is retained, 45 bases long and in frame from the first base. V drops 6 bases and J drops 4 bases, leaving 18 bases in between. The germline V gene sets CDR1 to MNHEY and CDR2 to SVGAGI. The chain is made from TRBV6-5 and TRBJ1-1; the D gene is not confidently resolved. The receptor was isolated from a female donor with multiple sclerosis, enrolled in a pregnancy study. The sample was peripheral blood, taken after pregnancy. The CDR3 protein is CASRAHRPESTEAFF. The nucleotide sequence is TGTGCCAGCAGGGCACACCGGCCGGAGAGCACTGAAGCTTTCTTT.